This TCR beta chain originates from a study of blood T cell repertoires in COVID-19. Study at large: Acute and convalescent COVID-19 samples came from the United States, Italy and Spain. The analysed material was cDNA or gDNA that came from T cells, B-cell-depleted T cells, or PBMCs.

Original processing methods: For nucleated cells, counts were estimated from reference gene primer amplification. Method: immunoSEQ multiplex PCR; TCRdb's copy keeps in-frame clones and lacks some. The V and J calls and clone size were taken over from that table, and D and trimming were inferred from the DNA. This sample has some 200,000 clones, with about 85% found just once. This CDR3 region has 12 residues. Germline CDR1 is GTSNPN and CDR2 is SVGIG (reference sequence). Trimming took off 1 base at V and 6 bases at J, with 7 bases between the two ends. It was during active infection that Seattle patients were enrolled and then longitudinally followed.

The TCR sequence derives from a man aged 55 to 70 with COVID-19, enrolled during active disease. The chain is built from TRBV30 and TRBJ1-5; D is unresolved. Sequencing was done on a sample of peripheral blood. CDR3 nucleotide sequence: TGTGCCTGGAGTGAAGTGCGTCAGCCCCAGCATTTT. It yields the protein CAWSEVRQPQHF. Full variable domain (remainder filled in from reference TRBV30 and TRBJ1-5): SQTIHQWPATLVQPVGSPLSLECTVEGTSNPNLYWYRQAAGRGLQLLFYSVGIGQISSEVPQNLSASRPQDRQFILSSKKLLLSDSGFYLCAWSEVRQPQHFGDGTRLSIL.